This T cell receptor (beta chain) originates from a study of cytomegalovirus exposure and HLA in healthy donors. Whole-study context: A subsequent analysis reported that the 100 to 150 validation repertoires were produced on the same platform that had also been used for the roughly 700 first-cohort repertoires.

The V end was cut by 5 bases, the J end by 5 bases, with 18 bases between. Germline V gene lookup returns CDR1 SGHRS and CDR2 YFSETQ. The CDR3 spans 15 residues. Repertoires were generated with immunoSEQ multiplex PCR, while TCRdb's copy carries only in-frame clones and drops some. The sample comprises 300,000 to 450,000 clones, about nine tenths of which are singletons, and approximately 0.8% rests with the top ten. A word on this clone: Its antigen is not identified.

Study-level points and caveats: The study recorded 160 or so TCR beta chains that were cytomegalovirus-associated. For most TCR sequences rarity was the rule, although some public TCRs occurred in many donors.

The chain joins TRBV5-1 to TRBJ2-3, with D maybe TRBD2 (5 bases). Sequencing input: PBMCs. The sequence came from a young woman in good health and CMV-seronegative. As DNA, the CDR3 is TGCGCCAGCAGTTTTGTGGGAGTGTTGGGAGATACGCAGTATTTT. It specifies CASSFVGVLGDTQYF.